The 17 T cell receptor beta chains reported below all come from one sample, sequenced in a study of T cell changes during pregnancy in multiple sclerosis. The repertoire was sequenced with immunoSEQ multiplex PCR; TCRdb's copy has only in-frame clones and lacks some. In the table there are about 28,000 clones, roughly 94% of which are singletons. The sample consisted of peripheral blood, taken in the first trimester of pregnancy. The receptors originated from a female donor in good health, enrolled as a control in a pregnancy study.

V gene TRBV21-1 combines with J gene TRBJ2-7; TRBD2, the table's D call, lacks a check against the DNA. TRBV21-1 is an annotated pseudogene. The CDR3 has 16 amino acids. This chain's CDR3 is CASSKRSGWTPYEQYF. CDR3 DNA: TGTGCCAGCAGCAAACGAAGCGGGTGGACCCCCTACGAGCAGTACTTC.

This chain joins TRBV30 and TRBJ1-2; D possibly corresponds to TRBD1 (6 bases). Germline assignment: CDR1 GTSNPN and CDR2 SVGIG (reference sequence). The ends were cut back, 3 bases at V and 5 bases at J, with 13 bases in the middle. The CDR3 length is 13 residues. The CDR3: CAWSIQGPYGYTF. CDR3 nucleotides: TGTGCCTGGAGCATACAGGGCCCATATGGCTACACCTTC.

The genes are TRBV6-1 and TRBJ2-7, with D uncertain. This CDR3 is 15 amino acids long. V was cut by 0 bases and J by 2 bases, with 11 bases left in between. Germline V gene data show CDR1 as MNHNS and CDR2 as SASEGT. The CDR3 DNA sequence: TGTGCCAGCAGTGAAGCTGTGGGCAGGACCTACGAGCAGTACTTC. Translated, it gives CASSEAVGRTYEQYF.

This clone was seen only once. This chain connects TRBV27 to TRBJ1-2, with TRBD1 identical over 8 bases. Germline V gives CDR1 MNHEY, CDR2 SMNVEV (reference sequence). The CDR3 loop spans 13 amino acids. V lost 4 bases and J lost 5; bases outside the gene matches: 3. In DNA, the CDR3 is TGTGCCAGCAGTTCAGGGGGCTGGTATGGCTACACCTTC. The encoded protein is CASSSGGWYGYTF.

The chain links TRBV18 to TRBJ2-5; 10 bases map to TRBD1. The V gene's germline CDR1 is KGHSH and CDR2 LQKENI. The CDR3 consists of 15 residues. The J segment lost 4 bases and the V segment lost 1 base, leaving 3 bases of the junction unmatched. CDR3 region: CASSPLGQGLETQYF. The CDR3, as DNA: TGTGCCAGCTCACCACTGGGACAGGGGCTAGAGACCCAGTACTTC. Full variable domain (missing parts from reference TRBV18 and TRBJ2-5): NAGVMQNPRHLVRRRGQEARLRCSPMKGHSHVYWYRQLPEEGLKFMVYLQKENIIDESGMPKERFSAEFPKEGPSILRIQQVVRGDSAAYFCASSPLGQGLETQYFGPGTRLLVL.

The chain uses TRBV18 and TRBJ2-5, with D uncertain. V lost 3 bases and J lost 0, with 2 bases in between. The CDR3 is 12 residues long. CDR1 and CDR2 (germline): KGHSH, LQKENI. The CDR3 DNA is TGTGCCAGCTCACCCTACCAAGAGACCCAGTACTTC. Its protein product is CASSPYQETQYF.

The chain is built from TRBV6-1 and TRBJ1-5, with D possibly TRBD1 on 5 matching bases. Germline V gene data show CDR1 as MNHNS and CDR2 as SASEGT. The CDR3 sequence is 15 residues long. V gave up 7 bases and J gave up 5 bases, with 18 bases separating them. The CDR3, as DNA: TGTGCCAGCACCGAACGGGGCGGGGCCCATCAGCCCCAGCATTTT. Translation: CASTERGGAHQPQHF.

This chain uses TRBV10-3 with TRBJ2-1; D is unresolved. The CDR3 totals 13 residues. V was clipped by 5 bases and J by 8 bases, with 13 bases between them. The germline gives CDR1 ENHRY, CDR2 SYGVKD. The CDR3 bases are TGTGCCATCAGTTCCCCCCCGAGTGATGAGCAGTTCTTC. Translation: CAISSPPSDEQFF.

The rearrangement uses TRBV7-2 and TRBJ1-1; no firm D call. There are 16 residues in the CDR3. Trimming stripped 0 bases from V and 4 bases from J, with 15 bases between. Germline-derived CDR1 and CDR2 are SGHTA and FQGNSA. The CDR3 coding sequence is TGTGCCAGCAGCTTAGCGATGGCCGGAGGTGGCACTGAAGCTTTCTTT. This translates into CASSLAMAGGGTEAFF. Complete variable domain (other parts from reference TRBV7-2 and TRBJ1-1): GAGVSQSPSNKVTEKGKDVELRCDPISGHTALYWYRQSLGQGLEFLIYFQGNSAPDKSGLPSDRFSAERTGGSVSTLTIQRTQQEDSAVYLCASSLAMAGGGTEAFFGQGTRLTVV.

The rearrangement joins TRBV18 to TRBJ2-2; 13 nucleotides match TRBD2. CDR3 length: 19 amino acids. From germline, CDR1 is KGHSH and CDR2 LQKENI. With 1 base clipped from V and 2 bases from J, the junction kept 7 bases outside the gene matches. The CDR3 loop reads CASSPLGLAGTINTGELFF. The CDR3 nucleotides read TGTGCCAGCTCACCACTGGGACTAGCGGGGACCATAAACACCGGGGAGCTGTTTTTT.

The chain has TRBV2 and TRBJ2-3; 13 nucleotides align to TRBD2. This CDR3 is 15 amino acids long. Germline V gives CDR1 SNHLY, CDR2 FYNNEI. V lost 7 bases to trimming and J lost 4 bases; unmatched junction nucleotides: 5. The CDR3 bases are TGTGCCAGCATCTCAGGACTAGCGGGGGCAGATACGCAGTATTTT. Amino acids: CASISGLAGADTQYF.

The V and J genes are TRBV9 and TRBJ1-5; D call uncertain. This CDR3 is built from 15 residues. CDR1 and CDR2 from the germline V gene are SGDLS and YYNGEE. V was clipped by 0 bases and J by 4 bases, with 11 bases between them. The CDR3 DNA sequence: TGTGCCAGCAGCGTAGACGTAGGACTGAATCAGCCCCAGCATTTT. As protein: CASSVDVGLNQPQHF.

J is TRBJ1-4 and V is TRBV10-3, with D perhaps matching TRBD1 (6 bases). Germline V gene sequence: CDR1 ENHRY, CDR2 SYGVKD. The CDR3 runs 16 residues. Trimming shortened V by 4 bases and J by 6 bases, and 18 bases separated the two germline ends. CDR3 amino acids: CAISGTVASSHEKLFF. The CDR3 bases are TGTGCCATCAGTGGGACAGTGGCCAGCTCCCATGAAAAACTGTTTTTT.

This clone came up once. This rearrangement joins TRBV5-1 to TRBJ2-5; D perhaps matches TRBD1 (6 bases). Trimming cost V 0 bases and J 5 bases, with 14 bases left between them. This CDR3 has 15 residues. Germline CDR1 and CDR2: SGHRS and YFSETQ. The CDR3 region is CASSLAGAGDETQYF. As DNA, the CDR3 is TGCGCCAGCAGCTTGGCTGGGGCAGGGGACGAGACCCAGTACTTC.

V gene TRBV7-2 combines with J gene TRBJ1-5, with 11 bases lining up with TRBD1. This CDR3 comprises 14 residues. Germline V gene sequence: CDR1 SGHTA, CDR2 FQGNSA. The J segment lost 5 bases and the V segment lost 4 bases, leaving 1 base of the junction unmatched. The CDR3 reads CASSWDRGDQPQHF. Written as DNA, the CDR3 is TGTGCCAGCAGCTGGGACAGGGGGGATCAGCCCCAGCATTTT.

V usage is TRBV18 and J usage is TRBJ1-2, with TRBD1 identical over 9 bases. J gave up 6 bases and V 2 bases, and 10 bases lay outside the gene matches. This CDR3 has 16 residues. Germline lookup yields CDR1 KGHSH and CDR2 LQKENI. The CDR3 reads CASSPTGGQLTDGYTF. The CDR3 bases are TGTGCCAGCTCACCAACAGGGGGCCAACTTACTGATGGCTACACCTTC.

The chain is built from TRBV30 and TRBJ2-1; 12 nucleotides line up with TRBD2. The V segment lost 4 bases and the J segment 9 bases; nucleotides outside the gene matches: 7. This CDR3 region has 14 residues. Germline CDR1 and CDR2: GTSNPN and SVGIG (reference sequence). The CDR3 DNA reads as TGTGCCTGGAACGGACTAGCGGGGAGGGGTGAGCAGTTCTTC. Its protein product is CAWNGLAGRGEQFF.